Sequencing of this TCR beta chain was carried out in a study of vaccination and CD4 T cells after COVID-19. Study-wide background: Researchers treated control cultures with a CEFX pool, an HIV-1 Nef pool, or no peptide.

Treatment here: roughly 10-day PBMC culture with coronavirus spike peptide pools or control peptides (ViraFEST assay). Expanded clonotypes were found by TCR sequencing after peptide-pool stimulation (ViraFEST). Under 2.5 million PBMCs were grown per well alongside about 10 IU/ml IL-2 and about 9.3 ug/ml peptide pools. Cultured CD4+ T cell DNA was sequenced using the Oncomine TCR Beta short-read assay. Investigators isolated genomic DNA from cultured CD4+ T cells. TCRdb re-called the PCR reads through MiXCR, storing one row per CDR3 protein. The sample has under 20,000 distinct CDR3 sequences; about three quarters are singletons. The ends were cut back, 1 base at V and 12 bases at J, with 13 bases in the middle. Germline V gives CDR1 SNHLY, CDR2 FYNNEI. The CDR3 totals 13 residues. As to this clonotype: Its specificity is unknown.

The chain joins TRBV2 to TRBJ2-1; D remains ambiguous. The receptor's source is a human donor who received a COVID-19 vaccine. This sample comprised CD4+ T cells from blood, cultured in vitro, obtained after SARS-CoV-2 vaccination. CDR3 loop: CASSEVRSGGQFF. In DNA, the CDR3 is TGTGCCAGCAGTGAAGTTCGGTCAGGTGGGCAGTTCTTC.